A selection of T cell receptor beta chains follows, all from one sample in a study of blood T cell repertoires in COVID-19. TCRdb keeps only in-frame clones here, not all; method: immunoSEQ multiplex PCR. The data hold approximately 280,000 clones, with 89% observed a single time. Sequenced sample: peripheral blood. All receptors derive from a woman aged 55-70 years with acute or convalescent COVID-19. CDR3s include the opening cysteine and the closing phenylalanine or tryptophan. The order of the fields is V gene, CDR3 protein.

v_gene: TRBV4-3
CDR3aa: CASSQDDGGYEQYF

v_gene: TRBV5-4
CDR3aa: CASTRAGAVANYGYTF

v_gene: TRBV27
CDR3aa: CASSRGLAGDTQYF

v_gene: TRBV2
CDR3aa: CASSELSEQYF

v_gene: TRBV4-1
CDR3aa: CASSQETSGGAGELFF

v_gene: TRBV5-6
CDR3aa: CASSLRGNTIYF

v_gene: TRBV29-1
CDR3aa: CSVMGASTEAFF

v_gene: TRBV2
CDR3aa: CAEDRATEAFF

v_gene: TRBV27
CDR3aa: CASSPLREGRGGELFF

v_gene: TRBV19
CDR3aa: CASSIPTSGIDNEQFF

v_gene: TRBV2
CDR3aa: CASRQGPYEQYF

v_gene: TRBV18
CDR3aa: CASSPPVGQGTYEQYF

v_gene: TRBV9
CDR3aa: CASSVGATRVNEKLFF

v_gene: TRBV5-8
CDR3aa: CASSLARDGSGKLFF

v_gene: TRBV19
CDR3aa: CASSYRGSRPGNTIYF

v_gene: TRBV27
CDR3aa: CASSRVTGGYEQYF

v_gene: TRBV4-3
CDR3aa: CASSQIAGGVTDTQYF

v_gene: TRBV7-2
CDR3aa: CASSLSRDKSHEQYF

v_gene: TRBV6-2/TRBV6-3
CDR3aa: CASSYADRVIGSYTF

v_gene: TRBV3-1/TRBV3-2
CDR3aa: CASSQEVTGDGYTF

v_gene: TRBV7-2
CDR3aa: CASSSQGMGAFF

v_gene: TRBV7-9
CDR3aa: CASSPGPDGYTF

v_gene: TRBV7-2
CDR3aa: CASSLARISYEQYF

v_gene: TRBV7-2
CDR3aa: CASSSPNTDTQYF

v_gene: TRBV5-4
CDR3aa: CASSRIAGSETQYF

v_gene: TRBV28
CDR3aa: CASTPAGSNQPQHF

v_gene: TRBV18
CDR3aa: CASSPATGSYEQYF

v_gene: TRBV9
CDR3aa: CASSEAGGTDTQYF

v_gene: TRBV7-7
CDR3aa: CASSSMVPGTEAFF

v_gene: TRBV5-1
CDR3aa: CASSFGTGVYEQYF

v_gene: TRBV9
CDR3aa: CASSEGGTGGYEQYF

v_gene: TRBV3-1/TRBV3-2
CDR3aa: CASSHGPGQGAWERSEAFF

v_gene: TRBV9
CDR3aa: CASSGPRGRSDTGELFF

v_gene: TRBV5-1
CDR3aa: CASSVAGGTGELFF

v_gene: TRBV7-6
CDR3aa: CASSLAVAGDRHEQYF

v_gene: TRBV29-1
CDR3aa: CSALGLAGANEQYF

v_gene: TRBV30
CDR3aa: CAWQDLAEEETQYF

v_gene: TRBV4-2
CDR3aa: CASSPQDLSGNTEAFF

v_gene: TRBV6-2/TRBV6-3
CDR3aa: CASSYVGTGPYNEQFF

v_gene: TRBV4-3
CDR3aa: CASSQSGTYGYTF

v_gene: TRBV6-2/TRBV6-3
CDR3aa: CASSPAVYRSTEAFF

v_gene: TRBV7-5
CDR3aa: CVRSSRWGGGRCCNQPQHF

v_gene: TRBV18
CDR3aa: CASSPNRVQPQHF

v_gene: TRBV20-1
CDR3aa: CSASFGGFEQYF

v_gene: TRBV10-2
CDR3aa: CASSNDRNDQPQHF

v_gene: TRBV18
CDR3aa: CASSPRRTDNTEAFF

v_gene: TRBV14
CDR3aa: CASSPAGVHSSEQFF